This T cell receptor (beta chain) was found in a study of neurological immune-mediated disorders. This clonotype was seen repeatedly, ten times or more. Trimming removed 5 bases from V and 3 bases from J, with 13 bases in between. Germline V gene lookup returns CDR1 MGHDK and CDR2 SYGVNS. This CDR3 comprises 15 residues. TCRdb re-analysed the 5' RACE reads in MiXCR, keeping a single row per CDR3 protein. The sample consists of roughly 90,000 distinct CDR3 sequences, around 3.4% of them appearing once. Sequenced: PBMCs. The chain recombines TRBV25-1 with TRBJ2-2; D remains ambiguous. This receptor was identified in a woman aged 45-65 years with multiple sclerosis. CDR3 nucleotides: TGTGCCAGCAGTCAGCTCGGACCTGACACCGGGGAGCTGTTTTTT. It specifies CASSQLGPDTGELFF.